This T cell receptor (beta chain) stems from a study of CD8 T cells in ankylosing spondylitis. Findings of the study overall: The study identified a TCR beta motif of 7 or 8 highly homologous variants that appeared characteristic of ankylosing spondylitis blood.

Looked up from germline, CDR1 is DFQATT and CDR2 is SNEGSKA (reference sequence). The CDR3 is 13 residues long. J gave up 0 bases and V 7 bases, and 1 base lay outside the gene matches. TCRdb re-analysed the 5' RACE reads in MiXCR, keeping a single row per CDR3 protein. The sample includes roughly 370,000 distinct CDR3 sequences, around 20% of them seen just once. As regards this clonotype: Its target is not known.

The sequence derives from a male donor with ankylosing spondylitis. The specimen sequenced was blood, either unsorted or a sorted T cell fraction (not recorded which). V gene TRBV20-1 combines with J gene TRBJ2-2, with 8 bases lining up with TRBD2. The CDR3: CSGAGANTGELFF. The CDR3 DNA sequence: TGCAGTGGAGCGGGAGCGAACACCGGGGAGCTGTTTTTT.